What follows are 3 T cell receptor beta chains derived from one specimen sequenced in a study of blood T cell repertoires in COVID-19. This table comes from immunoSEQ multiplex PCR, and its TCRdb copy is limited to in-frame clones, with some not included. The profile shows approximately 170,000 clones, 80% to 90% of them singletons. Material for sequencing was peripheral blood. The receptors derive from a woman aged 80 or over with COVID-19, enrolled during active disease.

J is TRBJ2-5 and V is TRBV30; a possible D gene is TRBD2 (6 bases). Germline assignment: CDR1 GTSNPN and CDR2 SVGIG (reference sequence). This CDR3 has 15 residues. Trimming stripped 0 bases from V and 5 bases from J, with 16 bases between. CDR3 loop: CAWSVVGLAKETQYF. In nucleotides, the CDR3 is TGTGCCTGGAGTGTTGTGGGGCTAGCGAAGGAGACCCAGTACTTC.

The table lists this clone with a count of one. The J gene is TRBJ2-5, the V gene TRBV5-6; a possible D gene is TRBD2 (5 bases). CDR1 is SGHDT and CDR2 is YYEEEE in the germline V gene. V was pared by 3 bases and J by 4 bases, with 10 bases between. The CDR3 has 13 amino acids. The CDR3 is CASSSEGTETQYF. The CDR3 nucleotides are TGTGCCAGCAGCTCAGAGGGTACAGAGACCCAGTACTTC.

This clone appeared once. V is TRBV10-3 and J is TRBJ2-7, with 7 positions matching TRBD2. Germline V CDR1 and CDR2: ENHRY, SYGVKD. With V trimmed by 4 bases and J by 0 bases, 9 bases remained unmatched. The CDR3 runs to 16 residues. In nucleotides, the CDR3 is TGTGCCATCAGTGGGGGCAGCGGGAAAACCTCCTACGAGCAGTACTTC. Translation gives CAISGGSGKTSYEQYF.